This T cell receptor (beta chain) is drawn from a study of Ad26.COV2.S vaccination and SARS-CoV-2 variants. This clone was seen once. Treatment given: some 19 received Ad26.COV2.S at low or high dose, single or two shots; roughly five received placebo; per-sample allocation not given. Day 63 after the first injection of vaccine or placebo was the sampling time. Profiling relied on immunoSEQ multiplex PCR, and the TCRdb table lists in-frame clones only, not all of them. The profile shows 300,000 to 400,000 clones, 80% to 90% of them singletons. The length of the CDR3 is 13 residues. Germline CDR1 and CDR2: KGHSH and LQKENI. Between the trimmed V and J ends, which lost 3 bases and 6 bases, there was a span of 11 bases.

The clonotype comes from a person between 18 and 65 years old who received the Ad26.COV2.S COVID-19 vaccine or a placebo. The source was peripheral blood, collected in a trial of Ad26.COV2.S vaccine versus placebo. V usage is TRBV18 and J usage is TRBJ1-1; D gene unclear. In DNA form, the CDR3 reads TGTGCCAGCTCACCTCCGGTGGCGGCTGAAGCTTTCTTT. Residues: CASSPPVAAEAFF.